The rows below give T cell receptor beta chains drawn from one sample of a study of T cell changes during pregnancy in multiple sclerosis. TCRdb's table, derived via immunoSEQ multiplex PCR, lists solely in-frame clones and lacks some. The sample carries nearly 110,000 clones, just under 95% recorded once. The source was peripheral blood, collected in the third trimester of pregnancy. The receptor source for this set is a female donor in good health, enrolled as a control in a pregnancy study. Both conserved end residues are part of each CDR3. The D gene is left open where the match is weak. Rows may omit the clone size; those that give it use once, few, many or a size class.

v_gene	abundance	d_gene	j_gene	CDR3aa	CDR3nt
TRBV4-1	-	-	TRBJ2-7	CASSSPGTKYEQYF	TGCGCCAGCAGTTCTCCCGGGACAAAGTACGAGCAGTACTTC
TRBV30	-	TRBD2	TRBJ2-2	CAWSRRGDGELFF	TGTGCCTGGAGTCGTCGGGGGGACGGGGAGCTGTTTTTT
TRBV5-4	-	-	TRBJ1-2	CASTIRGGGGYTF	TGTGCCAGCACAATCAGAGGGGGGGGTGGCTACACCTTC
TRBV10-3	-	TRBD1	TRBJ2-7	CAISKTNRGTNSYEQYF	TGTGCCATCAGCAAAACAAACAGGGGAACTAACTCCTACGAGCAGTACTTC
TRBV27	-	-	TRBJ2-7	CASSLSGLWDEQYF	TGTGCCAGCAGTTTGAGCGGGCTCTGGGACGAGCAGTACTTC
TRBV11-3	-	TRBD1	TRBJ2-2	CASSARQGPTGELFF	TGTGCCAGCAGCGCAAGACAGGGACCCACCGGGGAGCTGTTTTTT
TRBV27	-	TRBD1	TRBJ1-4	CASSQTGGYEKLFF	TGTGCCAGCAGTCAGACAGGGGGCTATGAAAAACTGTTTTTT
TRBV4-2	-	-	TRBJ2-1	CASSQVIDLTGHFGQFF	TGTGCCAGCAGCCAGGTTATAGATCTAACCGGACATTTTGGGCAGTTCTTC
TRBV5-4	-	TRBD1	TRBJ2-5	CASSGTGGETQYF	TGTGCCAGCAGCGGGACAGGGGGTGAGACCCAGTACTTC
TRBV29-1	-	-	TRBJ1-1	CSVERWGRTDIIEAFF	TGCAGCGTTGAAAGATGGGGACGGACAGATATTATTGAAGCTTTCTTT
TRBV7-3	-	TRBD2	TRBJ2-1	CASSFGGGGYNEQFF	TGTGCCAGCAGCTTTGGTGGGGGGGGTTACAATGAGCAGTTCTTC
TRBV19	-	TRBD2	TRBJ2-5	CASRPGGPRETQYF	TGTGCCAGTAGGCCGGGGGGGCCCAGAGAGACCCAGTACTTC
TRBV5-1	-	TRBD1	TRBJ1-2	CASSVRGTGGDGYTF	TGCGCCAGCAGTGTTCGCGGGACAGGGGGCGATGGCTACACCTTC
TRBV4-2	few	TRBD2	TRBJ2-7	CASSQELVDGGRYEQYF	TGTGCCAGCAGCCAAGAGCTCGTGGACGGGGGGAGATACGAGCAGTACTTC
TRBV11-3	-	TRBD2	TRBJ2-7	CASSQAGGGFVYEQYF	TGTGCCAGCAGCCAGGCGGGGGGGGGCTTCGTCTACGAGCAGTACTTC
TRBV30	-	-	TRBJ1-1	CAWSVANTEAFF	TGTGCCTGGAGTGTGGCGAACACTGAAGCTTTCTTT
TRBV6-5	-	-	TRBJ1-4	CASSYVSNEKLFF	TGTGCCAGCAGTTACGTGAGCAATGAAAAACTGTTTTTT
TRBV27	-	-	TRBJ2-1	CASKKRLILSSYNEQFF	TGTGCCAGCAAAAAAAGACTTATATTAAGCTCCTACAATGAGCAGTTCTTC
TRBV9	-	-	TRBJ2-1	CASSPWTGGAYNEQFF	TGTGCCAGCAGCCCCTGGACTGGCGGCGCGTACAATGAGCAGTTCTTC
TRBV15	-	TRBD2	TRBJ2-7	CATSRDSASGYTYEQYF	TGTGCCACCAGCAGAGATTCGGCTAGCGGGTACACCTACGAGCAGTACTTC
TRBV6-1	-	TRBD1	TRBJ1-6	CASSEERDSVPLHF	TGTGCCAGCAGTGAAGAAAGGGACAGCGTACCCCTCCACTTT
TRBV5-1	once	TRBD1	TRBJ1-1	CASSRRTGNTEAFF	TGCGCCAGCAGCCGACGGACAGGGAACACTGAAGCTTTCTTT
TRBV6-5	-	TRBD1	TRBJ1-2	CASSLLSDRGGGYTF	TGTGCCAGCAGCTTACTCTCCGACAGGGGTGGTGGCTACACCTTC
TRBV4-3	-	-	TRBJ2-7	CASSQDPLEGVGEQYF	TGCGCCAGCAGCCAAGACCCACTCGAGGGTGTGGGCGAGCAGTACTTC
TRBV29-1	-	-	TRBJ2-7	CSAGQPSSYEQYF	TGCAGCGCTGGACAGCCGTCCTCCTACGAGCAGTACTTC
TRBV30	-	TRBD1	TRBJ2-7	CAWSGTGPGEQYF	TGTGCCTGGAGTGGGACAGGGCCGGGGGAGCAGTACTTC
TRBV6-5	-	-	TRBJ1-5	CASSYTQGWGQPQHF	TGTGCCAGCAGTTACACACAGGGTTGGGGGCAGCCCCAGCATTTT
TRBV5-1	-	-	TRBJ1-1	CASSRDTHTEAFF	TGCGCCAGCAGCCGGGACACCCACACTGAAGCTTTCTTT
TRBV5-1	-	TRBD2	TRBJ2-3	CASSPVFAGGTDTQYF	TGCGCCAGCAGCCCGGTCTTCGCGGGGGGTACAGATACGCAGTATTTT
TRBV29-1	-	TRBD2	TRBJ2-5	CSGTSGGASETQYF	TGCAGCGGAACTAGCGGGGGGGCTTCGGAGACCCAGTACTTC
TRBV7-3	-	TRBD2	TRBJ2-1	CASSPAGDYNEQFF	TGTGCCAGCAGCCCGGCGGGGGATTACAATGAGCAGTTCTTC
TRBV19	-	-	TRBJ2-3	CASSSRQVPDTQYF	TGTGCCAGTAGTTCCAGACAGGTCCCCGATACGCAGTATTTT
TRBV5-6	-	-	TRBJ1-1	CASAVQLVQRTEAFF	TGTGCCAGCGCCGTTCAATTGGTCCAGAGGACTGAAGCTTTCTTT
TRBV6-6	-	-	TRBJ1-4	CASRPRQFNEKLFF	TGTGCCAGCAGGCCCCGACAGTTTAATGAAAAACTGTTTTTT
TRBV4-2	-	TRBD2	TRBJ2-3	CASSGGLAETTDTQYF	TGTGCCAGCAGTGGAGGTCTAGCGGAGACCACAGATACGCAGTATTTT
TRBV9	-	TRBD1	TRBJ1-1	CASSSSDRVFGTEAFF	TGTGCCAGCAGCTCGTCGGACAGGGTTTTCGGCACTGAAGCTTTCTTT
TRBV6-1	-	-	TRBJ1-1	CASSESGSEAFF	TGTGCCAGCAGTGAATCCGGTTCAGAAGCTTTCTTT
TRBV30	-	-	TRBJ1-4	CAWSPGLLPNEKLFF	TGTGCCTGGAGTCCAGGACTCCTTCCTAATGAAAAACTGTTTTTT
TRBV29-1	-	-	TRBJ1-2	CSALHGQNYGYTF	TGCAGCGCCCTACACGGACAGAACTATGGCTACACCTTC
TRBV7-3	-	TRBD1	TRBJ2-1	CASSLNSQGASYNEQFF	TGTGCCAGCAGCTTAAACAGCCAGGGGGCCTCCTACAATGAGCAGTTCTTC
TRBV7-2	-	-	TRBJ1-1	CASSLAGGGTEAFF	TGTGCCAGCAGCTTAGCTGGGGGGGGCACTGAAGCTTTCTTT
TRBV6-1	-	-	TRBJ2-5	CASSEAAGRETQYF	TGTGCCAGCAGTGAAGCGGCAGGGCGAGAGACCCAGTACTTC
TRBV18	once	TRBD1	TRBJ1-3	CASSLTQPGQGAIGNTIYF	TGTGCCAGCTCACTAACGCAGCCGGGACAGGGGGCGATCGGAAACACCATATATTTT
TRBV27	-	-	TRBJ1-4	CASRPRQLLNEKLFF	TGTGCCAGCAGACCTCGACAGCTTCTAAATGAAAAACTGTTTTTT
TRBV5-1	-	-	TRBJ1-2	CASSLAVGRSDGYTF	TGCGCCAGCAGCTTGGCCGTCGGCAGGTCCGATGGCTACACCTTC
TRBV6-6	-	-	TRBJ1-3	CASRSVANSGNTIYF	TGTGCCAGCAGATCGGTTGCGAACTCTGGAAACACCATATATTTT
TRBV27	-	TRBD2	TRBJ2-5	CASRGLARLETQYF	TGTGCCAGCAGAGGACTAGCAAGGCTGGAGACCCAGTACTTC
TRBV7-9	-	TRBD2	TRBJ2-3	CASSGAGYSTDTQYF	TGTGCCAGCAGCGGAGCGGGGTATAGCACAGATACGCAGTATTTT
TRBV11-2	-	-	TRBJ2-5	CASTRQGMGDETQYF	TGTGCCAGCACCCGTCAGGGGATGGGGGACGAGACCCAGTACTTC
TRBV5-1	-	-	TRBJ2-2	CASSLGNSGPGELFF	TGCGCCAGCAGCTTGGGGAACAGCGGTCCCGGGGAGCTGTTTTTT
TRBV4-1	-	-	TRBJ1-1	CASSRPVTGNTRLNTEAFF	TGCGCCAGCAGCCGCCCCGTGACAGGCAACACAAGACTAAACACTGAAGCTTTCTTT
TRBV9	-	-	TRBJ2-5	CASSGLDRNQETQYF	TGTGCCAGCAGCGGATTAGACAGAAATCAAGAGACCCAGTACTTC
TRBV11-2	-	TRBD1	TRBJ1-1	CASSPPTGVNTEAFF	TGTGCCAGCAGCCCACCGACAGGGGTGAACACTGAAGCTTTCTTT